The 2 T cell receptor beta chains below all came from one sample that was sequenced in a study of T-cell reconstitution after alpha-beta-depleted transplantation in children. Library preparation (for TCRbeta) was performed with unique molecular identifiers. TCRdb used MiXCR to reprocess the PCR reads, holding one entry per CDR3 protein. Found here are about 340,000 distinct CDR3 sequences, about 14% of them singletons; the top ten hold about 4%. Material: PBMCs, obtained from the stem cell graft. Receptor source: a human donor who donated a stem cell graft to a child with Fanconi anemia.

This clonotype was detected only a few times. This chain joins TRBV12-3 or TRBV12-4 and TRBJ2-2; the match to TRBD2 covers 7 bases. Losses at the gene ends were 5 bases for V and 0 bases for J; bases not matched to a gene: 6. The CDR3 has 16 amino acids. CDR3 nucleotides: TGTGCCAGCAGTCCAAGGGCGGGGGCGAACACCGGGGAGCTGTTTTTT. Translated, it gives CASSPRAGANTGELFF.

There are a few counts of this clonotype. The chain has TRBV5-1 and TRBJ1-5; D perhaps matches TRBD1 (5 bases). This CDR3 has 15 amino acids. With 1 base removed from V and 7 bases from J, the gap between germline ends came to 15 bases. Germline CDR1 reads SGHRS; CDR2 reads YFSETQ. DNA of the CDR3: TGCGCCAGCAGCTTGATTCCGGGGGAAGGCCAGCCCCAGCATTTT. Encoded protein: CASSLIPGEGQPQHF.